This T cell receptor beta chain comes out of a study of cytomegalovirus exposure and HLA in healthy donors. A few counts support this clone. What it binds is unknown. Both 60 Vbeta primers and 13 Jbeta primers went into the PCR. Profiled with immunoSEQ multiplex PCR; TCRdb holds only in-frame clones, not every one. Among approximately 180,000 clones listed, approximately 80% were seen once. General study results and limits: Reports described diagnosis of cytomegalovirus status by the classifier as highly specific and sensitive. Analyzed later, most CMV-associated TCR beta chains appeared HLA-restricted.

From germline, CDR1 is SGDLS and CDR2 YYNGEE. The CDR3 has 18 amino acids. V lost 4 bases to trimming and J lost 2 bases; unmatched junction nucleotides: 11. The rearrangement links TRBV9 to TRBJ2-3; 12 bases fit TRBD2. The source of this sequence is a woman younger than 45 in good health and CMV-seronegative. Material: PBMCs. The CDR3 bases are TGTGCCAGCAGCTCCCGACTAGCGGGGGCGAGCGCCACAGATACGCAGTATTTT. This translates into CASSSRLAGASATDTQYF.